The rows below give T cell receptor beta chains drawn from one sample of a study of control samples from healthy donors and cancer patients. Some clones are missing from TCRdb's copy, which holds only in-frame ones; the method was immunoSEQ multiplex PCR. This table has fewer than 150,000 clones, 91% appearing once. The specimen sequenced was blood. The origin of the receptors is a man aged 18-30 years in good health. CDR3s include the opening cysteine and the closing phenylalanine or tryptophan. Fields, in order: clone size, V gene, J gene, D gene, CDR3 DNA, CDR3 protein. D genes are given only for firm matches. Some rows mark clone size as missing; the rest say once, few, many or name a class of expanded clone.

-	TRBV2	TRBJ1-5	-	TGTGCCAGCAGTGAACTTGGGACGGAGAATCAGCCCCAGCATTTT	CASSELGTENQPQHF
-	TRBV6-1	TRBJ1-4	-	TGTGCCAGCAGTGACCCGACCCCCAGGAGGCTAAATGAAAAACTGTTTTTT	CASSDPTPRRLNEKLFF
-	TRBV5-1	TRBJ1-2	-	TGCGCCAGCAGCCGGGCGGCCATCAACTATGGCTACACCTTC	CASSRAAINYGYTF
-	TRBV7-9	TRBJ1-1	TRBD1	TGTGCCAGCAGCGGACAGGAGATGAACACTGAAGCTTTCTTT	CASSGQEMNTEAFF
-	TRBV5-1	TRBJ2-5	TRBD1	TGCGCCAGCAGCTCGACAGGGAGTCAAGAGACCCAGTACTTC	CASSSTGSQETQYF
-	TRBV27	TRBJ1-6	-	TGTGCCAGCAGTTTATTCAGCCCCACAGGGAAGGGGCATTCACCCCTCCACTTT	CASSLFSPTGKGHSPLHF
-	TRBV2	TRBJ1-5	TRBD1	TGTGCCAGCAGTGAAGAGGGACAGGGGGCTGGCAATCAGCCCCAGCATTTT	CASSEEGQGAGNQPQHF
-	TRBV18	TRBJ1-6	-	TGTGCCAGCTCACCTAGGCCCAGGTTCGGCAGCACAAATTCACCCCTCCACTTT	CASSPRPRFGSTNSPLHF
-	TRBV3-1/TRBV3-2	TRBJ2-3	-	TGTGCCAGCAGCCAGGCTGGCACAGATACGCAGTATTTT	CASSQAGTDTQYF
once	TRBV18	TRBJ2-5	-	TGTGCCAGCTCACTGGGAAACCAAGAGACCCAGTACTTC	CASSLGNQETQYF
-	TRBV6-1	TRBJ2-3	-	TGTGCCAGCAGTGCCAGGGGGGCCTATGTCACAGATACGCAGTATTTT	CASSARGAYVTDTQYF
-	TRBV6-5	TRBJ1-2	TRBD1	TGTGCCAGCAGCAGGGGGTCCTACACCTTC	CASSRGSYTF
-	TRBV6-5	TRBJ2-1	-	TGTGCCAGCAGTTCCGACTGGAGCTCCTACAATGAGCAGTTCTTC	CASSSDWSSYNEQFF
once	TRBV9	TRBJ2-1	-	TGTGCCAGCAGCGTTCAGGGTAGTTACAATGAGCAGTTCTTC	CASSVQGSYNEQFF
-	TRBV19	TRBJ1-2	-	TGTGCCAGTAGTATTAGCGGGGCGTATGGCTACACCTTC	CASSISGAYGYTF
-	TRBV10-3	TRBJ2-5	TRBD1	TGTGCCATCAGTGAGCCGCAGGGGGCCCAAGAGACCCAGTACTTC	CAISEPQGAQETQYF
-	TRBV19	TRBJ1-4	TRBD1	TGTGCCAGTAGTATAACGGGACAGGGGCCTGAAAAACTGTTTTTT	CASSITGQGPEKLFF
-	TRBV6-2/TRBV6-3	TRBJ2-2	-	TGTGCCAGCAGTGCCCACATGGGGGGCACCGGGGAGCTGTTTTTT	CASSAHMGGTGELFF
-	TRBV5-1	TRBJ2-7	TRBD1	TGCGCCAGCAGCCTAGGGACAGGCCAAGCCTACGAGCAGTACTTC	CASSLGTGQAYEQYF
-	TRBV20-1	TRBJ1-2	-	TGCAGTGCTCGTGGGGAGGGATATGGCTACACCTTC	CSARGEGYGYTF
once	TRBV11-3	TRBJ1-1	-	TGTGCCAGCAGCTACTCCGAGAACACTGAAGCTTTCTTT	CASSYSENTEAFF
-	TRBV15	TRBJ1-1	-	TGTGCCACCAGCAGAGATCGAATGGAAAACACTGAAGCTTTCTTT	CATSRDRMENTEAFF
-	TRBV5-5	TRBJ1-1	TRBD1	TGTGCCAGCAGCCCAACCTTGGACAGGGGCATGAACACTGAAGCTTTCTTT	CASSPTLDRGMNTEAFF
-	TRBV12-3/TRBV12-4	TRBJ2-7	-	TGTGCCAGCAGTCCAAGTGGGGGGCCCGAGCAGTACTTC	CASSPSGGPEQYF
-	TRBV9	TRBJ1-5	-	TGTGCCAGCAGCGTAGGGCCCAACCCGCCCCAGCATTTT	CASSVGPNPPQHF
-	TRBV5-6	TRBJ2-7	-	TGTGCCAGCAGCTTCGCCGAGAGCGCCCTAGACGAGCAGTACTTC	CASSFAESALDEQYF
-	TRBV6-5	TRBJ2-6	-	TGTGCCAGCAGGGACAGAAACTCTGGGGCCAACGTCCTGACTTTC	CASRDRNSGANVLTF
-	TRBV19	TRBJ1-1	-	TGTGCCAGTAGATACAGAACAGGAGTAGATGAAGCTTTCTTT	CASRYRTGVDEAFF
few	TRBV5-4	TRBJ1-3	TRBD1	TGTGCCAGCAGGGTGACCGGACAGGGGCAAAGAGGAGGAAACACCATATATTTT	CASRVTGQGQRGGNTIYF
-	TRBV27	TRBJ1-5	-	TGTGCCAGCAGTGTACAGGGCTATAGCAATCAGCCCCAGCATTTT	CASSVQGYSNQPQHF
-	TRBV6-1	TRBJ1-2	-	TGTGCCAGCAGTGAATGGGATGGCTACACCTTC	CASSEWDGYTF
once	TRBV24-1	TRBJ2-1	-	TGTGCCACCAGTGATTTACAGGGAACTGAGCAGTTCTTC	CATSDLQGTEQFF
-	TRBV18	TRBJ2-2	TRBD2	TGTGCCAGCTCACCAGCGGGGGGCCCTAACACCGGGGAGCTGTTTTTT	CASSPAGGPNTGELFF
-	TRBV10-2	TRBJ1-2	TRBD1	TGCGCCAGCAGAGACAGGGGCGATGGCTACACCTTC	CASRDRGDGYTF
-	TRBV18	TRBJ2-2	-	TGTGCCAGCTCACCACCCACAGGAACGAACACCGGGGAGCTGTTTTTT	CASSPPTGTNTGELFF
-	TRBV6-5	TRBJ2-5	-	TGTGCCAGCAGCGGACAACCTGAAGAGACCCAGTACTTC	CASSGQPEETQYF